The present TCR beta chain was sequenced within a study of OX40 agonist ivuxolimab in advanced cancers. The wider study: In this trial design, patients received ivuxolimab intravenously at 0.01 to 10 mg/kg every 2 weeks. Participants averaged roughly 57 years of age (range about 23 to 80) and were around 80% male.

Germline V gene sequence: CDR1 SGHRS, CDR2 YFSETQ. The CDR3 has 15 amino acids. V lost 0 bases, J lost 1 base, and 9 bases lay in between. Libraries were prepared by immunoSEQ multiplex PCR; TCRdb keeps only in-frame clonotypes and omits some of them. The profile shows about 62,000 clones, roughly 92% of them singletons. Blood got drawn at baseline, again on cycle 4 day 1, and then on cycle 7 day 1. Notes on the study in general: Also showing low normalized T-cell clonal expansion were some of the nonresponders.

Comments on this clone: Its antigen is unknown.

The starting material was CD4+ or CD8+ T cells sorted from blood, obtained in a trial of the OX40 agonist ivuxolimab. The chain has TRBV5-1 and TRBJ2-3; D not resolved. This clonotype was obtained from an adult with an advanced solid tumor such as melanoma, head and neck, liver or kidney cancer. This chain's CDR3 is CASSLALVGTDTQYF. The CDR3 bases are TGCGCCAGCAGCTTGGCCCTGGTTGGCACAGATACGCAGTATTTT.